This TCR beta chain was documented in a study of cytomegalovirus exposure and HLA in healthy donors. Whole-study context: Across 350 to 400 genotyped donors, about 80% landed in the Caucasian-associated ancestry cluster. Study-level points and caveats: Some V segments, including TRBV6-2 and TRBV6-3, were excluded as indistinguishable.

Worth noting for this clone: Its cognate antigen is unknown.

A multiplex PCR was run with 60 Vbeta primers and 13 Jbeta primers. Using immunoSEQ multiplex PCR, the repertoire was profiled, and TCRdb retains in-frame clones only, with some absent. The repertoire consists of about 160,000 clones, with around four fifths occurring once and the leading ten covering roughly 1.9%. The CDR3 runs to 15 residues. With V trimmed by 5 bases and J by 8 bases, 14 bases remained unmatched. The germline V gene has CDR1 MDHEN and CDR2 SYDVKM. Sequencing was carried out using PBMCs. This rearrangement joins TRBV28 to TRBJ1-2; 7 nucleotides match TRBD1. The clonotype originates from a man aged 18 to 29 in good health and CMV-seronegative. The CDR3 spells CASSPPDRSLSGYTF. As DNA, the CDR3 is TGTGCCAGCAGTCCTCCGGACAGGTCCTTGTCGGGCTACACCTTC.